The clone carrying this T cell receptor (beta chain) turned up a few times. This sample stems from a study of human T cells and chemical hapten exposure. Study-level information: 2% DPC was applied to around 2 cm by around 2 cm of upper inner arm skin for sensitization. The upper back received 0.01% DPC by patch testing, with results read at 6 days.

TCRdb used MiXCR to reprocess the RACE reads, holding one entry per CDR3 protein. Of approximately 74,000 distinct CDR3 sequences in the sample, about 32% are singletons; the top ten hold about 9%. Time point: patch test 1, 2 weeks after DPC sensitization. Documented treatment: therapeutic diphenylcyclopropenone sensitization with weekly scalp DPC. At patch-test visits, sampling came before the patch test. This CDR3 is 13 amino acids long. Trimming took off 11 bases at V and 0 bases at J, with 11 bases between the two ends. Germline-derived CDR1 and CDR2 are ENHRY and SYGVKD. This clonotype originated in a man aged 35-49 years with alopecia areata. Some clones in this sample may be carry-over from other donors' samples. Sequences were derived from whole blood, sampled in connection with sensitization to the hapten diphenylcyclopropenone (DPC). The chain couples TRBV10-3 to TRBJ2-1, with D unresolved. The CDR3 loop reads CASGPTSYNEQFF. DNA for the CDR3: TGTGCCTCCGGACCGACCTCCTACAATGAGCAGTTCTTC.